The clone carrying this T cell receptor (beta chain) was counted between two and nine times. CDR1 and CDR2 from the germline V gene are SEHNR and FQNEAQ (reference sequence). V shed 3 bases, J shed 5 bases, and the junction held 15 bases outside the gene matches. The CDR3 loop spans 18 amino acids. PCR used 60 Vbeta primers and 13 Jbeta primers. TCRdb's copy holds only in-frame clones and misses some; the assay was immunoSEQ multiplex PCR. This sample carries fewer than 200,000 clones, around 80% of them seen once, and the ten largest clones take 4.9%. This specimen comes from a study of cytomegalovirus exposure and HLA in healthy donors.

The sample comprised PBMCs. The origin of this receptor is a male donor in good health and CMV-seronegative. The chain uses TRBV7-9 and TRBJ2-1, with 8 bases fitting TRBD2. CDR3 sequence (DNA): TGTGCCAGCAGCTTTAGGGGGGCCGGGGGGGACTCAAACAATGAGCAGTTCTTC. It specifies CASSFRGAGGDSNNEQFF.